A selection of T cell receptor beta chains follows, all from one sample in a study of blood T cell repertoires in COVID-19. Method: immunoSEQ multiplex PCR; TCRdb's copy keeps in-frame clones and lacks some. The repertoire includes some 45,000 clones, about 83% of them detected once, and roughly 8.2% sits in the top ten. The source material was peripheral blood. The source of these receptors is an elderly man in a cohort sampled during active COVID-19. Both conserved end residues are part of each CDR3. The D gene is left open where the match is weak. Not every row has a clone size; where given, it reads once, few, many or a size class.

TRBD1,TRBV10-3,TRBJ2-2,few,TGTGCCATCAGCGCGACAGGGGGCCTGAACACCGGGGAGCTGTTTTTT,CAISATGGLNTGELFF
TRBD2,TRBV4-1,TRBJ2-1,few,TGCGCCAGCAGCATGGGACTAGCGCGGAGGAATGAGCAGTTCTTC,CASSMGLARRNEQFF
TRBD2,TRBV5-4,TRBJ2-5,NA,TGTGCCAGCAGCTGGCGGGGGGACCAAGAGACCCAGTACTTC,CASSWRGDQETQYF
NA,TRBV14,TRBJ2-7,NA,TGTGCCAGCAGCCGCCCCGAGGGATACGAGCAGTACTTC,CASSRPEGYEQYF
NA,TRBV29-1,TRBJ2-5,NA,TGCAGCGCCAGATACCAAGAGACCCAGTACTTC,CSARYQETQYF
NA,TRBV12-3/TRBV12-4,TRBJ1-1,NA,TGTGCCAGCACCATAGGCGGTGTCACTGAAGCTTTCTTT,CASTIGGVTEAFF
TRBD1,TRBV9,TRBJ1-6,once,TGTGCCAGCAGCGCCCAGGGGGTCTCCTATAATTCACCCCTCCACTTT,CASSAQGVSYNSPLHF
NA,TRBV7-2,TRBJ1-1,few,TGTGCCAGCAGCTTAGGACACTCCCTGATGAACACTGAAGCTTTCTTT,CASSLGHSLMNTEAFF
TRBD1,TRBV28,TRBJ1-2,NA,TGTGCCAGCAGTTTCCACCGACAGGGGGCAAACTATGGCTACACCTTC,CASSFHRQGANYGYTF
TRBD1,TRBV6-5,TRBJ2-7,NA,TGTGCCAGCAGTTACTCGACGGGACAGCTCTACGAGCAGTACTTC,CASSYSTGQLYEQYF
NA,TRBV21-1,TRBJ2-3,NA,TGTGCCAGCAGCACCATGGACCCCGGGACAAGGAGTAGAACAGATACGCAGTATTTT,CASSTMDPGTRSRTDTQYF
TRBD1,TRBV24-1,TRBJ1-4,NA,TGTGCCACCAGTGGCGGGACAGATAATGAAAAACTGTTTTTT,CATSGGTDNEKLFF
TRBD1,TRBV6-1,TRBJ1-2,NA,TGTGCCAGCAGTGAACCGGGACAGGGATATGGCTACACCTTC,CASSEPGQGYGYTF
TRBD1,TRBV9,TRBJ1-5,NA,TGTGCCAGCAGCGTCTCAGGGGGGATAGGGCAGCCCCAGCATTTT,CASSVSGGIGQPQHF
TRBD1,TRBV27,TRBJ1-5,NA,TGTGCCAGCAGCTCACTTGAGGGACAGGGTTACCAGCCCCAGCATTTT,CASSSLEGQGYQPQHF
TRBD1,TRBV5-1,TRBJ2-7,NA,TGCGCCAGCAGCTTCGCACCGGGACAGGGCCACTACGAGCAGTACTTC,CASSFAPGQGHYEQYF
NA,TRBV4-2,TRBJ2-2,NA,TGTGCCAGCAGCCAACCAGGAGGGAACACCGGGGAGCTGTTTTTT,CASSQPGGNTGELFF
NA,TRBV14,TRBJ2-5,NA,TGTGCCAGCAGCCAAGACTGGAGCCGGGACATGGAGACCCAGTACTTC,CASSQDWSRDMETQYF
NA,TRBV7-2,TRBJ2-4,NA,TGTGCCAGCAGCTCGAGCGGCAGGAGGATAGCCAAAAACATTCAGTACTTC,CASSSSGRRIAKNIQYF
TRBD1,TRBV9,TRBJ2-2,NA,TGTGCCAGCAGCAGGACGGAGACAGGGTCAAACACCGGGGAGCTGTTTTTT,CASSRTETGSNTGELFF
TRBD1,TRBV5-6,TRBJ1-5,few,TGTGCCAGCAGCCGGACAGGATTCAATCAGCCCCAGCATTTT,CASSRTGFNQPQHF
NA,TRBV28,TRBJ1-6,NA,TGTGCCAGCAGTTTAGGAGGCAGGATCTATAATTCACCCCTCCACTTT,CASSLGGRIYNSPLHF
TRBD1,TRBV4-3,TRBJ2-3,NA,TGCGCCAGCAGCCAAAGACAGGGGATGTCAGATACGCAGTATTTT,CASSQRQGMSDTQYF
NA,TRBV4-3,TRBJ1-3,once,TGCGCCAGCAGCCAAGATCATGGCGGGGGAACGGGAAACACCATATATTTT,CASSQDHGGGTGNTIYF
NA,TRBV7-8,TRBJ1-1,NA,TGTGCCAGCAGCTCCCAGGGTAGGGGAACTGAAGCTTTCTTT,CASSSQGRGTEAFF
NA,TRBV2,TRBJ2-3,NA,TGTGCCAGCAGTGTGGTAGCGGCCGGCGCAGATACGCAGTATTTT,CASSVVAAGADTQYF
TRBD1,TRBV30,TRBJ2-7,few,TGTGCCTGGAGAAACCCGGGACAGGAATACCCCTATGAGCAGTACTTC,CAWRNPGQEYPYEQYF
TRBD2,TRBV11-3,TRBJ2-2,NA,TGTGCCAGCAGCACCCCTAGCGGGGGGGCAGACACCGGGGAGCTGTTTTTT,CASSTPSGGADTGELFF
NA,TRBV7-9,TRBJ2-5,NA,TGTGCCAGCAGCTTAGCATCGGAGACCCAGTACTTC,CASSLASETQYF
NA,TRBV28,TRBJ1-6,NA,TGTGCCAGCAGTCCCCCAACAGGGCGATCACCCCTCCACTTT,CASSPPTGRSPLHF
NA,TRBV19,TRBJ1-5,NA,TGTGCCAGTAGTATCGGAGGTGAACAGCCCCAGCATTTT,CASSIGGEQPQHF
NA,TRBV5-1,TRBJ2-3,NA,TGCGCCAGCAGGGGGGCTACGAGCACAGATACGCAGTATTTT,CASRGATSTDTQYF
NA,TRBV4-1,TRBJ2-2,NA,TGCGCCAGCAGCCAAGTGCTGGGGCAATCCGGGGAGCTGTTTTTT,CASSQVLGQSGELFF
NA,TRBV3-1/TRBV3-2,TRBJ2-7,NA,TGTGCCAGCAGCCAAGCGACAGAGACCTACGAGCAGTACTTC,CASSQATETYEQYF
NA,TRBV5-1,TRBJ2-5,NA,TGCGCCAGCAGCTTGTTGCCCGGTCTCCAAGAGACCCAGTACTTC,CASSLLPGLQETQYF
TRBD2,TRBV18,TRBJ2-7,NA,TGTGCCAGCTCACGTGGACTAGCGGAGTTCTACGAGCAGTACTTC,CASSRGLAEFYEQYF
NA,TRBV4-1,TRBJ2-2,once,TGCGCCAGCAGCCAAGAGGGGGCTAGCCCCGGGGAGCTGTTTTTT,CASSQEGASPGELFF
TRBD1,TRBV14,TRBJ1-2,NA,TGTGCCAGCAGCCACAACAGGGGAAACTATGGCTACACCTTC,CASSHNRGNYGYTF
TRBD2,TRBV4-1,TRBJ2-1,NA,TGCGCCAGCAGCCAAGAGTTCCTAGCGGAGTACAATGAGCAGTTCTTC,CASSQEFLAEYNEQFF
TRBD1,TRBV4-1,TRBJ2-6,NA,TGCGCCAGCAGCCCTCTGGGTGCAGGGGGTGGACCTGGGGCCAACGTCCTGACTTTC,CASSPLGAGGGPGANVLTF
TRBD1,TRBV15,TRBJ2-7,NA,TGTGCCACCAGCAGAGATCTGCACAGGGGTAGGTACGAGCAGTACTTC,CATSRDLHRGRYEQYF
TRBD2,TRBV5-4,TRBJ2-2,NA,TGTGCCAGCAGCTTGGCCGGTCTAGCGGGAGCCGGGGAGCTGTTTTTT,CASSLAGLAGAGELFF
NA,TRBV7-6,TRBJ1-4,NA,TGTGCCAGCAGCCGGGGATCCGATAATGAAAAACTGTTTTTT,CASSRGSDNEKLFF
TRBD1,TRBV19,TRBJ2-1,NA,TGTGCCAGTAGTCTCGGGACAGGGGGAAAGTCGCCCTACAATGAGCAGTTCTTC,CASSLGTGGKSPYNEQFF
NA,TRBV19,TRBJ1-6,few,TGTGCCAGTAGTACACACGGGAGCTCCTATAATTCACCCCTCCACTTT,CASSTHGSSYNSPLHF
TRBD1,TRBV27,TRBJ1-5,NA,TGTGCCAGCAGTTTATCCCGGACAGGGAGGAATAGCAATCAGCCCCAGCATTTT,CASSLSRTGRNSNQPQHF
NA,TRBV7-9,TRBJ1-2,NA,TGTGCCAGCAGCTTAGCAGGAGGGGTCGGCTACACCTTC,CASSLAGGVGYTF
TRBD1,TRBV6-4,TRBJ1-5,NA,TGTGCCAGCAGGAGACAGGGGCATCAGCCCCAGCATTTT,CASRRQGHQPQHF
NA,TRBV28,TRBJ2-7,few,TGTGCCAGCAGTTTCACGGGGCCTGGGGGGGAGCAGTACTTC,CASSFTGPGGEQYF
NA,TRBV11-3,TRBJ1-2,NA,TGTGCCAGCAGCTTAGTGGGGGGGCCCTATGGCTACACCTTC,CASSLVGGPYGYTF
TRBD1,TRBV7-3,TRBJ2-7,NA,TGTGCCAGCAGCTTGGACAGGGGGCCATCCTACGAGCAGTACTTC,CASSLDRGPSYEQYF
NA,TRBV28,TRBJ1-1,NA,TGTGCCTCCCACAGGGTAAGGGGTGAAGCTTTCTTT,CASHRVRGEAFF
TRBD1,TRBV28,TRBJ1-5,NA,TGTGCCAGCAGCCCTCTAGGACAGGCCAGCAATCAGCCCCAGCATTTT,CASSPLGQASNQPQHF
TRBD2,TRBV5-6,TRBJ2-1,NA,TGTGCCAGCAGATATGGGACTAGCGGGGTGTCGAATGAGCAGTTCTTC,CASRYGTSGVSNEQFF
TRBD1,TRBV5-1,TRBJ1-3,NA,TGCGCCAGCACCGGACAGGGGGCAGGTGGAAACACCATATATTTT,CASTGQGAGGNTIYF